Presented here are 15 T cell receptor beta chains from one specimen sequenced in a study of shared clonotypes between healthy human individuals. The assay was immunoSEQ multiplex PCR, and TCRdb's table has in-frame clones only and misses some. The sample consists of roughly 590,000 clones, 95% to 96% of them appearing once. CD45RO-negative, CCR7-positively selected cells formed the naive CD8 fraction, excluding terminally differentiated effector memory CD45RA+ cells. The sample consisted of naive CD8+ T cells sorted from blood. Receptor source: a woman aged 25-40 years in good health.

The sample holds a few counts of this clone. The chain uses TRBV19 and TRBJ1-4; D perhaps matches TRBD1 (5 bases). Trimming removed 6 bases from V and 8 bases from J, with 13 bases in between. The V gene's germline CDR1 is LNHDA and CDR2 SQIVND (reference sequence). The CDR3 runs 13 residues. CDR3 coding DNA: TGTGCCAGTAGGGGGCCTAGTGAAGAAAAACTGTTTTTT. Its protein product is CASRGPSEEKLFF.

This clone was found once. The V and J genes are TRBV7-8 and TRBJ2-3, with TRBD2 matching 13 bases. V shed 5 bases, J shed 2 bases, and the junction held 4 bases outside the gene matches. The CDR3 covers 16 residues. Germline loops: CDR1 SGHVS, CDR2 FQNEAQ. The CDR3 region is CASSMTSGRYTDTQYF. CDR3 in DNA: TGTGCCAGCAGCATGACTAGCGGGAGGTACACAGATACGCAGTATTTT.

The genes are TRBV7-6 and TRBJ2-5; weak D call: TRBD1 (6 bases). The end of the DNA aligns better with TRBJ2-7, so the J call may be wrong. The CDR3 length is 13 residues. CDR1 is SGHVS and CDR2 is FNYEAQ in the germline V gene. The CDR3 loop is CASSEDRSYEQYF. CDR3 bases: TGTGCCAGCAGCGAGGACAGATCCTACGAGCAGTACTTC.

The gene calls are TRBV28 and TRBJ2-2; TRBD1 agrees at 7 bases. The CDR3 loop spans 14 amino acids. Trimming took 6 bases from V and 5 from J; bases not matched to a gene: 6. Germline CDR1 reads MDHEN; CDR2 reads SYDVKM. The CDR3 DNA sequence: TGTGCCAGCAGGAGACAGGGTTGGACCGGGGAGCTGTTTTTT. Protein sequence: CASRRQGWTGELFF.

Turning to this clone: The same CDR3 is also encoded by other DNA sequences in this sample. The gene calls are TRBV11-2 and TRBJ2-1; D gene uncertain. Trimming left V 1 base short and J 4 bases short, with 5 bases between. The CDR3 is 13 amino acids. From germline, CDR1 is SGHAT and CDR2 FQNNGV. This CDR3 is CASSLGLYNEQFF. CDR3 bases: TGTGCCAGCAGCTTAGGACTTTACAATGAGCAGTTCTTC.

This clone was counted once. The chain joins TRBV5-1 to TRBJ2-7; TRBD1 aligns across 8 bases. The germline V gene has CDR1 SGHRS and CDR2 YFSETQ. The CDR3 contains 13 residues. The V segment lost 4 bases and the J segment 5 bases; nucleotides outside the gene matches: 5. This chain's CDR3 is CASSEGQVNEQYF. CDR3 nucleotides: TGCGCCAGCAGCGAGGGACAGGTAAACGAGCAGTACTTC.

CDR3 DNA: TGCAGCGCCCGCCATGGACTAGCCCCCAATGAGCAGTTCTTC. Protein: CSARHGLAPNEQFF. The chain employs TRBV29-1 and TRBJ2-1, with 8 bases that match TRBD2. V trimming: 7 bases; J trimming: 6 bases; junction bases outside the gene matches: 11. The CDR3 has 14 amino acids. CDR1 and CDR2 from the germline V gene are SQVTM and ANQGSEA.

The chain recombines TRBV6-1 with TRBJ2-3; no clear D. V shed 0 bases and J shed 0 bases, with 10 bases lying between them. CDR1 and CDR2 (germline): MNHNS, SASEGT. The CDR3 extends over 16 amino acids. Written as DNA, the CDR3 is TGTGCCAGCAGTGAAGCGGGGATGCTAAGCACAGATACGCAGTATTTT. Its translation: CASSEAGMLSTDTQYF.

The rearrangement uses TRBV9 and TRBJ2-3; either TRBD1 or TRBD2 may supply D (5 bases each). V was pared by 3 bases and J by 6 bases, with 20 bases between. Germline CDR1 and CDR2: SGDLS and YYNGEE. CDR3 length equals 16 residues. The CDR3 region is CASSGSFGGRADTQYF. CDR3 DNA: TGTGCCAGCAGCGGATCGTTTGGGGGAAGGGCTGATACGCAGTATTTT.

CDR3 sequence (DNA): TGTGCCAGCAGTTTAGGGGGCCTAAGCTCCTACGAGCAGTACTTC. The encoded protein is CASSLGGLSSYEQYF. The rearrangement uses TRBV27 and TRBJ2-7, with D perhaps TRBD1 (6 bases). The V end was cut by 2 bases, the J end by 0 bases, with 11 bases between. The CDR3 is 15 residues long. Germline V gives CDR1 MNHEY, CDR2 SMNVEV (reference sequence).

The V call is TRBV2, the J call TRBJ1-2; D is unresolved. Trimming took 1 base from V and 2 from J, leaving 8 bases between them. CDR3 length: 14 amino acids. Germline CDR1 SNHLY, CDR2 FYNNEI. CDR3 loop: CASSEGRKNYGYTF. The DNA for the CDR3 is TGTGCCAGCAGTGAAGGACGGAAAAACTATGGCTACACCTTC.

The CDR3, as DNA: TGTGCCAGTCGACAGGGCGCAGGCGGTACCTACGAGCAGTACTTC. Translation: CASRQGAGGTYEQYF. V is TRBV2 and J is TRBJ2-7; 7 bases are a match to TRBD1. With 9 bases clipped from V and 2 bases from J, the junction kept 13 bases outside the gene matches. Germline values: CDR1 SNHLY, CDR2 FYNNEI. This CDR3 contains 15 residues.

The gene calls are TRBV9 and TRBJ1-2; D perhaps matches TRBD1 (5 bases). V lost 5 bases, J lost 1 base, and 12 bases lay in between. CDR3 length: 14 residues. Germline V gene sequence: CDR1 SGDLS, CDR2 YYNGEE. Here the CDR3 DNA reads TGTGCCAGCAGGGGGGGGACCCTTAACTATGGCTACACCTTC. This gives the protein CASRGGTLNYGYTF.

The chain has TRBV28 and TRBJ2-1, with 8 bases matching TRBD1. V lost 5 bases to trimming and J lost 5 bases; unmatched junction nucleotides: 14. The CDR3 covers 17 residues. Germline values: CDR1 MDHEN, CDR2 SYDVKM. CDR3 in DNA: TGTGCCAGCAGTACAAGAGTCGGGACAGGTCTGGACAATGAGCAGTTCTTC. Residues: CASSTRVGTGLDNEQFF.

J is TRBJ2-5 and V is TRBV29-1, with a tentative D call TRBD1 (5 bases). The V end was cut by 8 bases, the J end by 5 bases, with 12 bases between. Germline assignment: CDR1 SQVTM and CDR2 ANQGSEA. CDR3 length: 11 residues. The CDR3 bases are TGCAGCACCCCAGGGATGGAGACCCAGTACTTC. Amino acids: CSTPGMETQYF.